This T cell receptor beta chain was retrieved from a study of regulatory T cells in long-lasting Graves disease. The overall study: The study counted Graves' disease as persistent given over 5 years of antithyroid drugs and positive TSH receptor antibodies.

The CDR3 covers 15 residues. Trimming removed 4 bases from V and 4 bases from J; junction bases left unmatched: 7. Findings of the study overall: Accuracy may have suffered from the small sample size.

The TCR beta library used iRepertoire HTBI primers with Arm-PCR amplification of CDR3. TCRdb recomputed calls from the multiplex PCR reads with MiXCR, one row per CDR3 protein. The table has roughly 400,000 distinct CDR3 sequences, 21% seen once; the top ten hold 13% to 15%. The time point was: persistent/refractory GD, antithyroid drugs over 5 years with positive TRAb. From RNA extracted from PBMCs, the TCR library was made. Graves' disease diagnoses used American Thyroid Association guidelines. This clonotype was counted a few times. Its target is not known. A clone one base away is much larger, so this may be a read error.

The material was peripheral blood mononuclear cells (PBMCs), obtained when the disease was refractory, from a patient treated with antithyroid drugs. The sequence came from a female donor with Graves disease. The chain joins TRBV12-3 or TRBV12-4 to TRBJ1-1, with 9 bases that match TRBD1. The DNA for the CDR3 is TGTGCCAGCAGTTCACAGGGGGCGCAGAGCACTGAAGCTTTCTTT. Its translation is CASSSQGAQSTEAFF.